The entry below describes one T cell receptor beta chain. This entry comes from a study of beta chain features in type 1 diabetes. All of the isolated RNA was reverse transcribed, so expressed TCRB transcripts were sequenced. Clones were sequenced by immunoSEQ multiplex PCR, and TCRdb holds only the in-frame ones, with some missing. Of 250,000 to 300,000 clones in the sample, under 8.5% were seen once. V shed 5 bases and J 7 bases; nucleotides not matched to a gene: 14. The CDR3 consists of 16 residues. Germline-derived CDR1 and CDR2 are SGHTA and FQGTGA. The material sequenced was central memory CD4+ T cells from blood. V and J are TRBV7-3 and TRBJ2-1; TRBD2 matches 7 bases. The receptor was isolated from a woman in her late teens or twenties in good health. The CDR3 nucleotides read TGTGCCAGCAGCCCCCACCCGCGGGAGAATCGGAATGAGCAGTTCTTC. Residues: CASSPHPRENRNEQFF.